This T cell receptor beta chain was identified in a study of T cell responses to AZD1222 COVID-19 vaccine. Germline V gene lookup returns CDR1 SNHLY and CDR2 FYNNEI. Trimming shortened V by 6 bases and J by 7 bases, and 25 bases separated the two germline ends. The CDR3 is made up of 17 amino acids. Using immunoSEQ multiplex PCR, the repertoire was profiled, and TCRdb retains in-frame clones only, with some absent. The data hold 95,000 to 110,000 clones, with approximately 93% observed a single time. The sequence was obtained from an adult in good health. V and J are TRBV2 and TRBJ2-1; D perhaps matches TRBD1 (8 bases). Sequences were derived from peripheral blood, sampled on day 0 of AZD1222 vaccination. This CDR3 reads CASSPTAGDRWSNEQFF. CDR3 DNA: TGTGCCAGCAGCCCCACGGCGGGGGACAGGTGGTCAAATGAGCAGTTCTTC.